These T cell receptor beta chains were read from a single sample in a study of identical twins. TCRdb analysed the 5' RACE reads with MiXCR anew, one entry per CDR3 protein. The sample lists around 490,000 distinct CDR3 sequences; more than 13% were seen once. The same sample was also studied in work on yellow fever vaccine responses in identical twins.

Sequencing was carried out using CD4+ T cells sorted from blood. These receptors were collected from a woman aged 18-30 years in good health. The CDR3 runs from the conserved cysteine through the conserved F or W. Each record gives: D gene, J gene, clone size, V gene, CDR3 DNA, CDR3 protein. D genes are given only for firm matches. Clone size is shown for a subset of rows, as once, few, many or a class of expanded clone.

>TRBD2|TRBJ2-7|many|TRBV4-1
TGCGCCAGCAGCCAAGGGACTAGCGGAAATTACGAGCAGTACTTC
CASSQGTSGNYEQYF
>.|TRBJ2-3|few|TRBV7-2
TGTGCCAGCAGCGACAAGCGGGCCACAGATACGCAGTATTTT
CASSDKRATDTQYF
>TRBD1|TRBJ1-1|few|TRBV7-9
TGTGCCAGCAGCTTCCCCGGACAGGGTCAAGTCACTGAAGCTTTCTTT
CASSFPGQGQVTEAFF
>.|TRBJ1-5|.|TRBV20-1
TGCAGTGCTAGCCCTCGAGGATACAATCAGCCCCAGCATTTT
CSASPRGYNQPQHF
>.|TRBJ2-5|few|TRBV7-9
TGTGCCAGCAGCTTAGGAGTGGCTGGGGGACGAGAGACCCAGTACTTC
CASSLGVAGGRETQYF
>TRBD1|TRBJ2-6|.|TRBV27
TGTGCCAGCAGTCCGTGGACAGGGGTCTCCTCTGGGGCCAACGTCCTGACTTTC
CASSPWTGVSSGANVLTF
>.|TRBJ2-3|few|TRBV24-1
TGTGCCACCAGTGAGCCCCGCACCCTTGGCACAGATACGCAGTATTTT
CATSEPRTLGTDTQYF
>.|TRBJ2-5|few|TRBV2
TGTGCCAGCAGTGAAGTAGGGGGATTGGGGAAGACCCAGTACTTC
CASSEVGGLGKTQYF
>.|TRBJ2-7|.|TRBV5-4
TGTGCCAGCAGCCTTGAGACAGGACGTACGCAGGAGCAGTACTTC
CASSLETGRTQEQYF
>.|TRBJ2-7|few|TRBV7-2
TGTGCCAGCAGCATAACAGGTCGGGCCGAGCAGTACTTC
CASSITGRAEQYF
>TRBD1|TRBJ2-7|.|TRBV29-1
TGCAGCGTTAACAGGGGCTACGAGCAGTACTTC
CSVNRGYEQYF
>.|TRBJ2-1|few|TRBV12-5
TGTGCTAGTGGTTTGGTAGGTAGCAATGAGCAGTTCTTC
CASGLVGSNEQFF
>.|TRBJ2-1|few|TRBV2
TGTGCCAGCAAAAGAATACTAGCCCTAAAATACAATGAGCAGTTCTTC
CASKRILALKYNEQFF
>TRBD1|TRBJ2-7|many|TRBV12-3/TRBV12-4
TGTGCCAGCACTCTCTGGGACAGGGCCTACGAGCAGTACTTC
CASTLWDRAYEQYF
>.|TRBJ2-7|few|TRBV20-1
TGCAGTGCCTGGTTTCAGGAGCAGTACTTC
CSAWFQEQYF
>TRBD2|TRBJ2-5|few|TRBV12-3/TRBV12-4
TGTGCCAGCAGCGCGACCGGGGGGGCCGGGGAGACCCAGTACTTC
CASSATGGAGETQYF
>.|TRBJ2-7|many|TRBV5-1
TGCGCCAGCAGCACCGGGACGGGCCCCTACGAGCAGTACTTC
CASSTGTGPYEQYF
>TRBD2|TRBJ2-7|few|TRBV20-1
TGCAGTGCTAAGCGGGAGTTCGAGCAGTACTTC
CSAKREFEQYF
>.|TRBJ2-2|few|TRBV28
TGTGCCAGCAGTTCGGGATATAACACCGGGGAGCTGTTTTTT
CASSSGYNTGELFF
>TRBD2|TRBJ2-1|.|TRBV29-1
TGCAGCGGTCTAGCGGGAGTGGCGTTCTTC
CSGLAGVAFF
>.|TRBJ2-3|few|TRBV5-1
TGCGCCAGCAGCTTGGATACATCGGCAGATACGCAGTATTTT
CASSLDTSADTQYF
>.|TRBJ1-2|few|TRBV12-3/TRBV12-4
TGTGCCAGCAGTTGGGACAATGGGGGCTACACCTTC
CASSWDNGGYTF
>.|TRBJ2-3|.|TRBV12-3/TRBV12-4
TGTGCCAGCAGAGACCAAACCACAGATACGCAGTATTTT
CASRDQTTDTQYF
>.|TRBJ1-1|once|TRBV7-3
TGTGCCAGCAGCTCCTATGACGGAACTGAAGCTTTCTTT
CASSSYDGTEAFF
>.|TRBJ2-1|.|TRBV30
TGTGCCTGGAGGGGCCAGGGGCGCATGGCTGAGCAGTTCTTC
CAWRGQGRMAEQFF
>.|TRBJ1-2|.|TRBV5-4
TGTGCCAGCAGCTTGGCCCAGGGGCGGAGTGGCTACACCTTC
CASSLAQGRSGYTF
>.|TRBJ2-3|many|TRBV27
TGTGCCAGCAAACTAAATCACTTAACCCCTAGCACAGATACGCAGTATTTT
CASKLNHLTPSTDTQYF
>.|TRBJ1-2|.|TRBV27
TGTGCCAGCAGTTTAAGCAGGGGAGGAGGCTACACCTTC
CASSLSRGGGYTF
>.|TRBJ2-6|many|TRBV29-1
TGCAGCGCTGAAGAACCCAAAGGGTTAGCCGGGGCCAACGTCCTGACTTTC
CSAEEPKGLAGANVLTF
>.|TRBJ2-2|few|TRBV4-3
TGCGCCAGTAGAAACGAAGAGAACACCGGGGAGCTGTTTTTT
CASRNEENTGELFF
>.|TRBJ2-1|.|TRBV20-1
TGCAGTGCGGGTTTCATGAGCTCCTACAATGAGCAGTTCTTC
CSAGFMSSYNEQFF
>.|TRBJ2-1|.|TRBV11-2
TGTGCCAGCAGCTTAGAGCTAGTAGGCAATGAGCAGTTCTTC
CASSLELVGNEQFF
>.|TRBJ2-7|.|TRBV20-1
TGCAGTGCTACCTTTAGGGGGTTCTACGAGCAGTACTTC
CSATFRGFYEQYF
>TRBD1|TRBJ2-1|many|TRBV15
TGTGCCACCAGCAGAGAGGACAGGGACAATGAGCAGTTCTTC
CATSREDRDNEQFF
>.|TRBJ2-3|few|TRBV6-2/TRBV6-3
TGTGCCAGCAGTTACTCTCCGGGGTCGGGAACAGATACGCAGTATTTT
CASSYSPGSGTDTQYF
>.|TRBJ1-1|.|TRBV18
TGTGCCAGCTCACTAAAACAAGACACTGAAGCTTTCTTT
CASSLKQDTEAFF
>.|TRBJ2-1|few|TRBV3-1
TGTGCCAGCAGCCAAGTCATCGGTACCAATGAGCAGTTCTTC
CASSQVIGTNEQFF
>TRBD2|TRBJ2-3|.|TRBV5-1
TGCGCCAGCAGCCAGCGGGGGGCTGGCACAGATACGCAGTATTTT
CASSQRGAGTDTQYF
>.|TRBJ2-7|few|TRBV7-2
TGTGCCAGCAGCTTAGTACCAAGTCAGGATAGCTCCTACGAGCAGTACTTC
CASSLVPSQDSSYEQYF
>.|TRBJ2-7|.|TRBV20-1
TGCAGTGCTAGAGGGGGGCGGGAGAGCCCCTACGAGCAGTACTTC
CSARGGRESPYEQYF
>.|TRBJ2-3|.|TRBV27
TGTGCCAGCAGTTTAGGAGTATCAAGCACAGATACGCAGTATTTT
CASSLGVSSTDTQYF